The 29 T cell receptor beta chains below come from one sample, sequenced in a study of shared clonotypes between healthy human individuals. Assay used: immunoSEQ multiplex PCR; TCRdb lists only in-frame clones, some missing. The repertoire includes more than 2 million clones, approximately 94% of them detected once, and roughly 1.1% sits in the top ten. Positive CCR7 selection of CD45RO-negative cells yielded the naive CD8 cells, and terminally differentiated effector memory CD45RA+ cells were excluded. Specimen: naive CD8+ T cells sorted from blood. The receptor source for this set is a man between 18 and 35 years old in good health.

The gene calls are TRBV7-9 and TRBJ1-1; D gene uncertain. This CDR3 is 13 amino acids long. The V end was cut by 4 bases, the J end by 5 bases, with 11 bases between. CDR1 and CDR2 from the germline V gene are SEHNR and FQNEAQ (reference sequence). CDR3 in DNA: TGTGCCAGCAGCTCCAGACATGGAACTGAAGCTTTCTTT. Its translation is CASSSRHGTEAFF.

This clone was observed a single time. V gene TRBV30 combines with J gene TRBJ2-2, with 7 bases that match TRBD1. The CDR3 is 15 amino acids. V gave up 5 bases and J gave up 2 bases; unmatched junction bases: 8. Germline V lookup: CDR1 GTSNPN, CDR2 SVGIG (reference sequence). DNA of the CDR3: TGTGCCTGGGACTTGACAGGGCAAAACACCGGGGAGCTGTTTTTT. It specifies CAWDLTGQNTGELFF.

This clone was detected a few times. V and J are TRBV5-1 and TRBJ2-2, with 8 bases aligning to TRBD1. Unmatched junction bases numbered 9, after V lost 5 bases and J lost 6 bases. Germline loops: CDR1 SGHRS, CDR2 YFSETQ. The CDR3 covers 15 residues. CDR3 sequence: CASSFGQGRAGELFF. Written as DNA, the CDR3 is TGCGCCAGCAGTTTTGGACAGGGAAGGGCCGGGGAGCTGTTTTTT.

To note about this clone: Other DNA sequences in this specimen translate into the identical CDR3. The chain uses TRBV6-5 and TRBJ2-7; D might be TRBD1 (6 bases). This CDR3 is 12 amino acids long. Looked up from germline, CDR1 is MNHEY and CDR2 is SVGAGI. Trimming pared 3 bases from V and 6 bases from J, leaving 9 bases between. Here the CDR3 reads CASSYGGGEQYF. CDR3 in DNA: TGTGCCAGCAGTTATGGGGGCGGCGAGCAGTACTTC.

The rearrangement links TRBV28 to TRBJ2-3; D is perhaps TRBD1 (6 bases). This CDR3 contains 12 residues. V was cut by 10 bases and J by 4 bases, with 12 bases left in between. Germline assignment: CDR1 MDHEN and CDR2 SYDVKM. The CDR3 spells CATYREADTQYF. The DNA for the CDR3 is TGTGCCACATACAGGGAAGCAGATACGCAGTATTTT.

This clone was observed a single time. This specimen includes other DNA sequences encoding the same CDR3. This chain uses TRBV5-1 with TRBJ1-1; TRBD1 matches 9 bases. Germline V gene lookup returns CDR1 SGHRS and CDR2 YFSETQ. Unmatched junction bases numbered 6, after V lost 2 bases and J lost 4 bases. This CDR3 spans 15 amino acids. CDR3 coding DNA: TGCGCCAGCAGCTTATGGACAGGGGACGCCACTGAAGCTTTCTTT. It is translated as CASSLWTGDATEAFF.

The rearrangement uses TRBV4-2 and TRBJ2-7; D unresolved. The CDR3 is made up of 13 amino acids. In germline, CDR1 is LGHNA, CDR2 YNFKEQ. Trimming removed 2 bases at V and 6 bases at J, with 11 bases between. The CDR3 reads CASSQPPNGEQYF. The CDR3 DNA follows: TGTGCCAGCAGCCAACCGCCAAACGGCGAGCAGTACTTC.

V gene TRBV7-6 combines with J gene TRBJ2-5, with a tentative D call TRBD2 (6 bases). CDR3 length: 15 amino acids. Germline CDR1 is SGHVS and CDR2 is FNYEAQ. The V end was cut by 0 bases, the J end by 4 bases, with 12 bases between. The CDR3 bases are TGTGCCAGCAGCTTAGCCCCGCGGGACGGAGAGACCCAGTACTTC. Amino acid sequence: CASSLAPRDGETQYF.

V gene TRBV7-6 combines with J gene TRBJ2-7; 7 nucleotides line up with TRBD2. V shed 3 bases, J shed 1 base, and the junction held 6 bases outside the gene matches. This CDR3 is built from 15 residues. CDR1 and CDR2 from the germline V gene are SGHVS and FNYEAQ. This chain's CDR3 is CASSFRGGGSYEQYF. CDR3 sequence (DNA): TGTGCCAGCAGCTTCCGCGGGGGAGGGTCCTACGAGCAGTACTTC.

This chain connects TRBV19 to TRBJ2-7; D possibly corresponds to TRBD1 (5 bases). The V and J ends lost 10 bases and 0 bases respectively, with 13 bases between them. CDR3 length: 13 amino acids. Germline CDR1 and CDR2: LNHDA and SQIVND (reference sequence). The CDR3 loop reads CATKDSSSYEQYF. CDR3 in DNA: TGTGCCACCAAAGACAGTAGCTCCTACGAGCAGTACTTC.

This sequence joins TRBV5-6 and TRBJ1-2; D is unclear. Germline V gene lookup returns CDR1 SGHDT and CDR2 YYEEEE. V gave up 1 base and J gave up 0 bases, with 10 bases separating them. The CDR3 consists of 15 residues. The DNA for the CDR3 is TGTGCCAGCAGCTTGTTGGGCTCCCCTAACTATGGCTACACCTTC. Amino acids: CASSLLGSPNYGYTF.

The chain recombines TRBV6-6 with TRBJ1-1; D may be TRBD1 (6 bases). Trimming removed 6 bases at V and 7 bases at J, with 15 bases between. Germline values: CDR1 MNHNY, CDR2 SVGAGI (reference sequence). The CDR3 consists of 13 residues. This chain's CDR3 is CASSPAQGGEAFF. The DNA of the CDR3 is TGTGCCAGCAGCCCCGCTCAAGGGGGTGAAGCTTTCTTT.

The V call is TRBV13, the J call TRBJ2-4, with 10 bases aligning to TRBD2. With 7 bases clipped from V and 1 base from J, the junction kept 13 bases outside the gene matches. CDR3 length: 18 residues. CDR1 PRHDT and CDR2 FYEKMQ come from the germline V gene (reference sequence). DNA of the CDR3: TGTGCCAGCAAGAGGACTAGCGGCACTGTGGGGGCCAAAAACATTCAGTACTTC. Its translation: CASKRTSGTVGAKNIQYF. The full variable domain, in which reference TRBV13 and TRBJ2-4 provide the parts outside the CDR3, is AAGVIQSPRHLIKEKRETATLKCYPIPRHDTVYWYQQGPGQDPQFLISFYEKMQSDKGSIPDRFSAQQFSDYHSELNMSSLELGDSALYFCASKRTSGTVGAKNIQYFGAGTRLSVL.

The chain combines TRBV19 with TRBJ1-1, with a tentative D call TRBD1 (5 bases). The germline V gene encodes CDR1 LNHDA and CDR2 SQIVND (reference sequence). CDR3 size: 11 residues. V was trimmed by 9 bases and J by 7 bases, leaving 12 bases between them. CDR3 loop: CASTGYREAFF. CDR3 DNA: TGTGCCAGCACAGGTTATCGTGAAGCTTTCTTT.

This clone has only one observation. V usage is TRBV9 and J usage is TRBJ2-2; D ambiguous. V lost 4 bases and J lost 2, with 9 bases in between. Germline CDR1 SGDLS, CDR2 YYNGEE. There are 14 residues in the CDR3. This CDR3 reads CASSSPVNTGELFF. For the CDR3, the DNA is TGTGCCAGCAGCAGCCCCGTAAACACCGGGGAGCTGTTTTTT.

V and J are TRBV6-4 and TRBJ1-1; D gene ambiguous. The CDR3 length is 14 residues. Germline assignment: CDR1 MRHNA and CDR2 SNTAGT. The ends were cut back, 0 bases at V and 1 base at J, with 6 bases in the middle. The CDR3 region has the DNA TGTGCCAGCAGTGACTCAAACAGGAACACTGAAGCTTTCTTT. This translates into CASSDSNRNTEAFF.

The chain carries TRBV29-1 and TRBJ2-1; 8 bases are a match to TRBD1. This CDR3 has 15 residues. The germline CDR1 and CDR2 sequences are SQVTM and ANQGSEA. V shed 0 bases, J shed 3 bases, and the junction held 4 bases outside the gene matches. As DNA, the CDR3 is TGCAGCGTTGAAGATTTGGACAGGGTCTACAATGAGCAGTTCTTC. Translation: CSVEDLDRVYNEQFF.

V and J are TRBV4-1 and TRBJ1-4; tentative D call: TRBD1 (6 bases). V lost 0 bases and J 3 bases, leaving 17 bases between the germline ends. The germline CDR1 and CDR2 sequences are MGHRA and YSYEKL. The CDR3 consists of 18 residues. The CDR3 sequence is CASSQDATGTSSNEKLFF. The CDR3 region has the DNA TGCGCCAGCAGCCAAGATGCAACAGGGACATCCTCTAATGAAAAACTGTTTTTT.

V is TRBV6-1 and J is TRBJ2-2; no clear D. In germline, CDR1 is MNHNS, CDR2 SASEGT. Trimming left V 3 bases short and J 4 bases short, with 21 bases between. CDR3 length: 18 residues. CDR3 sequence: CASSDPWTQILLTGELFF. CDR3 bases: TGTGCCAGCAGTGATCCTTGGACCCAGATTTTGCTCACCGGGGAGCTGTTTTTT.

The CDR3 reads CASSYSAGPAYEQYF. Here the CDR3 DNA reads TGTGCCAGCAGTTACTCGGCGGGGCCAGCCTACGAGCAGTACTTC. The V gene is TRBV6-6, the J gene TRBJ2-7, with a possible D match to TRBD2 (6 bases). Deletions cut 0 bases from V and 2 bases from J, with 11 bases between. The germline CDR1 and CDR2 sequences are MNHNY and SVGAGI (reference sequence). The CDR3 loop spans 15 amino acids.

The chain carries TRBV7-8 and TRBJ2-5; D uncertain. CDR1 and CDR2 (germline): SGHVS, FQNEAQ. CDR3 length equals 14 residues. V shed 8 bases and J shed 2 bases, with 15 bases lying between them. The CDR3 nucleotides read TGTGCCAGCCTAGGACCCCCTTATCAAGAGACCCAGTACTTC. As protein: CASLGPPYQETQYF.

This clone occurred a few times. The chain recombines TRBV28 with TRBJ2-7; either TRBD1 or TRBD2 may supply D (7 bases each). Trimming pared 4 bases from V and 5 bases from J, leaving 18 bases between. In germline, CDR1 is MDHEN, CDR2 SYDVKM. The CDR3 loop spans 15 amino acids. CDR3 DNA: TGTGCCAGCAGTTCCCCTAAGACAGGGAGGGACGAGCAGTACTTC. Its translation is CASSSPKTGRDEQYF.

The rearrangement links TRBV14 to TRBJ2-5, with 12 bases aligning to TRBD2. CDR1 SGHDN and CDR2 FVKESK come from the germline V gene. The CDR3 is made up of 19 amino acids. V lost 0 bases and J lost 0; bases outside the gene matches: 8. This chain's CDR3 is CASSQDGLAGTSYQETQYF. DNA for the CDR3: TGTGCCAGCAGCCAAGATGGACTAGCGGGAACCTCGTACCAAGAGACCCAGTACTTC.

The chain joins TRBV4-1 to TRBJ2-7; D is unclear. Germline V gene data show CDR1 as MGHRA and CDR2 as YSYEKL. The CDR3 totals 15 residues. V lost 2 bases to trimming and J lost 6 bases, with 17 bases between them. The CDR3 sequence: CASSQTLGIRGEQYF. The CDR3 coding sequence is TGCGCCAGCAGCCAAACCCTTGGAATTAGAGGCGAGCAGTACTTC.

The chain recombines TRBV6-6 with TRBJ1-2, with unresolved D. Trimming cost V 8 bases and J 2 bases, with 15 bases left between them. Looked up from germline, CDR1 is MNHNY and CDR2 is SVGAGI (reference sequence). There are 14 residues in the CDR3. Here the CDR3 reads CASSPVEANYGYTF. The DNA of the CDR3 is TGTGCCAGCTCCCCCGTGGAGGCCAACTATGGCTACACCTTC.

The chain carries TRBV30 and TRBJ1-2; 9 bases are a match to TRBD1. The CDR3 sequence is 15 residues long. With 3 bases clipped from V and 5 bases from J, the junction kept 10 bases outside the gene matches. CDR1 is GTSNPN and CDR2 is SVGIG in the germline V gene (reference sequence). The CDR3 protein is CAWSGQGIQLYGYTF. CDR3 coding DNA: TGTGCCTGGAGCGGACAGGGGATCCAACTTTATGGCTACACCTTC.

J is TRBJ1-1 and V is TRBV2, with D possibly being TRBD1 (5 bases). The CDR3 length is 14 residues. Trimming stripped 7 bases from V and 3 bases from J, with 15 bases between. Germline values: CDR1 SNHLY, CDR2 FYNNEI. The CDR3 DNA sequence: TGTGCCAGCACCGGTCAAGGGGCGGACACTGAAGCTTTCTTT. It yields the protein CASTGQGADTEAFF.

Regarding this clone: Different DNA sequences within this sample yield the same CDR3. This rearrangement joins TRBV19 to TRBJ1-2; unclear D gene. This CDR3 contains 12 residues. Germline V gene sequence: CDR1 LNHDA, CDR2 SQIVND (reference sequence). The V and J ends lost 2 bases and 1 base respectively, with 2 bases between them. CDR3: CASSISNYGYTF. The CDR3 coding sequence is TGTGCCAGTAGTATAAGTAACTATGGCTACACCTTC.

Turning to this clone: This sample also contains other DNA sequences that code for the same CDR3. V and J are TRBV9 and TRBJ2-3, with D perhaps being TRBD1 or TRBD2 (6 bases each). V was clipped by 3 bases and J by 3 bases, with 8 bases between them. The germline gives CDR1 SGDLS, CDR2 YYNGEE. The CDR3 has 13 amino acids. The CDR3 spells CASSEGGTDTQYF. CDR3 DNA sequence: TGTGCCAGCAGCGAGGGGGGAACAGATACGCAGTATTTT.